The clone carrying this TCR beta chain is a singleton in its sample. This sample is part of a study of T cell responses to AZD1222 COVID-19 vaccine. Germline V gene lookup returns CDR1 SEHNR and CDR2 FQNEAQ (reference sequence). The germline V and J ends were trimmed by 5 bases and 5 bases, with 12 bases remaining between them. There are 13 residues in the CDR3. Sequencing used immunoSEQ multiplex PCR; TCRdb keeps in-frame clones, though not all of them. Here the sample spans 150,000 to 200,000 clones, around 93% being singletons. This sequence joins TRBV7-9 and TRBJ1-2; D unclear. The sample here was peripheral blood, taken 28 days after the second dose of the MenACWY control vaccine. This TCR was sampled from an adult who received the MenACWY meningococcal vaccine as a control. The CDR3 loop reads CASSPRLVYGYTF. The CDR3 nucleotides read TGTGCCAGCAGCCCTCGCCTTGTTTATGGCTACACCTTC. Together with reference TRBV7-9 and TRBJ1-2, the CDR3 gives the full variable domain: DTGVSQNPRHKITKRGQNVTFRCDPISEHNRLYWYRQTLGQGPEFLTYFQNEAQLEKSRLLSDRFSAERPKGSFSTLEIQRTEQGDSAMYLCASSPRLVYGYTFGSGTRLTVV.